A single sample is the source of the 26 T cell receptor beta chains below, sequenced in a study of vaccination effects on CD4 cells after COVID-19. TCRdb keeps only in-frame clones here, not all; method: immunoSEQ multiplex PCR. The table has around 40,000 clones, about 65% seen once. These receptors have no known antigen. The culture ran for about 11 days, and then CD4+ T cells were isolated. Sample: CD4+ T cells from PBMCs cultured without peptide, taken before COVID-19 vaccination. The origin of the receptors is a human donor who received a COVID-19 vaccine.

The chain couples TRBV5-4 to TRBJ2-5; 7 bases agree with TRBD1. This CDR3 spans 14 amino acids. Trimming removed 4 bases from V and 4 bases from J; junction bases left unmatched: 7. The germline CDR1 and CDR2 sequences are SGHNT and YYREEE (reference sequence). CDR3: CASSRQGAAETQYF. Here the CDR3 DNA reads TGTGCCAGCAGCCGACAGGGAGCGGCAGAGACCCAGTACTTC.

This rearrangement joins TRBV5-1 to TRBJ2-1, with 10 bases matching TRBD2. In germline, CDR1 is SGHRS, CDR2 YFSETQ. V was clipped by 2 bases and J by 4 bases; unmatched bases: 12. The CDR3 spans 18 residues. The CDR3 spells CASSFVGRSGGIYNEQFF. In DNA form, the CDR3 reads TGCGCCAGCAGCTTTGTGGGTCGTAGCGGGGGGATTTACAATGAGCAGTTCTTC.

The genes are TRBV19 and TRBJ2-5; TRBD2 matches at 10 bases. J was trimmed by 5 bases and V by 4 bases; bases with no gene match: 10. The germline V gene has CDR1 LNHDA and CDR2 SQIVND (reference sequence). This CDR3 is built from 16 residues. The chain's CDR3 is CASSTQAGGLVETQYF. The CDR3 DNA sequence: TGTGCCAGTAGTACTCAAGCGGGAGGGCTTGTTGAGACCCAGTACTTC.

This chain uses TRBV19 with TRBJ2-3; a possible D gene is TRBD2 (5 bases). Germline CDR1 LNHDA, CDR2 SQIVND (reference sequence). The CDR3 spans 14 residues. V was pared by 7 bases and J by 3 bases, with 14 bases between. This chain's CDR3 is CASTPVGVTDTQYF. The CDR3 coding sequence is TGTGCCAGTACCCCAGTGGGAGTGACAGATACGCAGTATTTT.

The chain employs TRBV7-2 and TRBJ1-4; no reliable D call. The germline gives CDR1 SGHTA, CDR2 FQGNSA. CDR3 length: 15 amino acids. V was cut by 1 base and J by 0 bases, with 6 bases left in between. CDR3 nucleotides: TGTGCCAGCAGCTTAGTGCCAGCAACTAATGAAAAACTGTTTTTT. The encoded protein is CASSLVPATNEKLFF.

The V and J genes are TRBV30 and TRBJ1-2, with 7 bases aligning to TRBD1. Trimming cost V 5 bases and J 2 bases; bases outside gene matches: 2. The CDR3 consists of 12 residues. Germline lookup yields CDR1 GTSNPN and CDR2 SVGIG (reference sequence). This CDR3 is CAWSTGNYGYTF. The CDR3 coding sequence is TGTGCCTGGTCGACAGGGAACTATGGCTACACCTTC.

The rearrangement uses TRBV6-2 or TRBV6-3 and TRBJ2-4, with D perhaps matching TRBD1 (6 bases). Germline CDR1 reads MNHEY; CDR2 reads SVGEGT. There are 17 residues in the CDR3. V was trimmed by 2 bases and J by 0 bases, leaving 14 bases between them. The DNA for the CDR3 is TGTGCCAGCAGTTACCCCGGACAGCCTATAGCCAAAAACATTCAGTACTTC. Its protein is CASSYPGQPIAKNIQYF.

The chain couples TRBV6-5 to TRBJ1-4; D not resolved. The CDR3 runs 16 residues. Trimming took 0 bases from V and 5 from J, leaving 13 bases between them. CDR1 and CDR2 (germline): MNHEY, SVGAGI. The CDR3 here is CASSYSMGVRNEKLFF. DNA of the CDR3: TGTGCCAGCAGTTACTCGATGGGTGTAAGAAATGAAAAACTGTTTTTT.

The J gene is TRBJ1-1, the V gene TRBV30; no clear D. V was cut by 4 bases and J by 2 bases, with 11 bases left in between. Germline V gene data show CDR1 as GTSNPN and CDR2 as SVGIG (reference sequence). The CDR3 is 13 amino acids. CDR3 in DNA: TGTGCCTGGACTAACGCCGGTAACACTGAAGCTTTCTTT. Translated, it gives CAWTNAGNTEAFF.

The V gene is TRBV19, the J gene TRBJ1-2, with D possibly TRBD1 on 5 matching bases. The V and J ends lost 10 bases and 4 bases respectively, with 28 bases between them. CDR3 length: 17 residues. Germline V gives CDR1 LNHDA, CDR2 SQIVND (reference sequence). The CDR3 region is CATQSGGARIVPYGYTF. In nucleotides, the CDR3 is TGTGCCACCCAATCGGGGGGAGCCAGGATAGTTCCCTATGGCTACACCTTC.

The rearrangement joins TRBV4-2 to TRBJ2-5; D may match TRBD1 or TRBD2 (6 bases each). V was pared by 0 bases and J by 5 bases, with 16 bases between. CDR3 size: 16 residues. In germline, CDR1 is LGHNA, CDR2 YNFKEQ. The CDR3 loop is CASSQDTGAVRETQYF. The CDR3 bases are TGTGCCAGCAGCCAAGATACGGGGGCTGTTCGGGAGACCCAGTACTTC.

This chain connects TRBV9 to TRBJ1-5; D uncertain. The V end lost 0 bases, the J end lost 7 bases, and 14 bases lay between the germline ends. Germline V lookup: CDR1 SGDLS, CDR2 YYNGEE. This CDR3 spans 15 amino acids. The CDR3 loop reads CASSVGSLSTQPQHF. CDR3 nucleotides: TGTGCCAGCAGCGTAGGCAGTTTAAGCACCCAGCCCCAGCATTTT.

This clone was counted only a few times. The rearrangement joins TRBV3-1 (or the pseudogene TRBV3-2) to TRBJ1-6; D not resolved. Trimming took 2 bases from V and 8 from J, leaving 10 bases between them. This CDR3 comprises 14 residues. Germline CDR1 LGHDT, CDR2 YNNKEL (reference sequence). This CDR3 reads CASSQTTGYSPLHF. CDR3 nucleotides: TGTGCCAGCAGCCAAACAACCGGTTATTCACCCCTCCACTTT.

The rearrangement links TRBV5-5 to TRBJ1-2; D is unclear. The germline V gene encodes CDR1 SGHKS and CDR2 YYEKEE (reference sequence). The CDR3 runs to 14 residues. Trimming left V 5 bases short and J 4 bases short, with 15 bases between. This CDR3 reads CASRLIGGGYGYTF. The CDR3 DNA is TGTGCCAGCAGATTGATAGGTGGCGGCTATGGCTACACCTTC.

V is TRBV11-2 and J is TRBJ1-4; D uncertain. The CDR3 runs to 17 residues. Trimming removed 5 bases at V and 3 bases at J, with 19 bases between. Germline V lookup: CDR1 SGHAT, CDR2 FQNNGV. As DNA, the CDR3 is TGTGCCAGCAGCCTACACGACCCCGGAGCGTCTAATGAAAAACTGTTTTTT. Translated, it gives CASSLHDPGASNEKLFF.

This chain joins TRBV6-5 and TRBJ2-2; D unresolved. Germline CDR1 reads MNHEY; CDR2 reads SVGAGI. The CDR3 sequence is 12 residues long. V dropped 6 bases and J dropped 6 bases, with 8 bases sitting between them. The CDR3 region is CASSHIPGELFF. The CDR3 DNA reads TGTGCCAGCAGCCATATTCCCGGGGAGCTGTTTTTT.

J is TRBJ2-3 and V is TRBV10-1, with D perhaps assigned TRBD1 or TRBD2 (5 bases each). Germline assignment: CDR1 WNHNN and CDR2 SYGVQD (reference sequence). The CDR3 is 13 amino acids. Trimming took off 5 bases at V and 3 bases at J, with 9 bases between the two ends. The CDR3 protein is CASSRGLTDTQYF. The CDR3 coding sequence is TGCGCCAGCAGTCGGGGCCTGACAGATACGCAGTATTTT.

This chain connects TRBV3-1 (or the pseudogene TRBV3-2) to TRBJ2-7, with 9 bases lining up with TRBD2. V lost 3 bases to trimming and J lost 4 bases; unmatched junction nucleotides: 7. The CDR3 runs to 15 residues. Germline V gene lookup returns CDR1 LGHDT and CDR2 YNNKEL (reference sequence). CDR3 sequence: CASSHPSGGFYEQYF. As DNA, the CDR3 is TGTGCCAGCAGCCACCCAAGCGGGGGGTTTTACGAGCAGTACTTC.

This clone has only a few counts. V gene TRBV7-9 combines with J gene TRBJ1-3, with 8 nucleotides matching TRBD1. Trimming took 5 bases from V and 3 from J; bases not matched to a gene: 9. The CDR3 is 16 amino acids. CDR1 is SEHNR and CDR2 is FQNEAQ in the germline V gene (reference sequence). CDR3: CASSPKGQVLGNTIYF. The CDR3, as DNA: TGTGCCAGCAGCCCGAAGGGACAGGTGCTTGGAAACACCATATATTTT.

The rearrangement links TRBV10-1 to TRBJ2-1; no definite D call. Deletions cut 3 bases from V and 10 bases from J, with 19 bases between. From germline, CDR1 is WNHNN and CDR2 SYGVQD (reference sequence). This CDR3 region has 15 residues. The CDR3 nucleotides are TGCGCCAGCAGTGATTATGTTTTGGGCCGGGCGGAGCAGTTCTTC. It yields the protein CASSDYVLGRAEQFF.

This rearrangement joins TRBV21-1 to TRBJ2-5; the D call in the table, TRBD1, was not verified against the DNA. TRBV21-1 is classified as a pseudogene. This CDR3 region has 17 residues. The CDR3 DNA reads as TGTGCCAGCAGCAAAGGTCCCGACAGGGATAGGGATGAGACCCAGTACTTC. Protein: CASSKGPDRDRDETQYF.

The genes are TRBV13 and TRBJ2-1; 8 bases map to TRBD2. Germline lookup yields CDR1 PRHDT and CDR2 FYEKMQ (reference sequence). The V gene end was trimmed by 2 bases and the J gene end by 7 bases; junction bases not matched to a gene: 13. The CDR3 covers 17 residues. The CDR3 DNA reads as TGTGCCAGCAGCTTATTTCTGAGTAGGCCGGGGGGGAATGAGCAGTTCTTC. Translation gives CASSLFLSRPGGNEQFF.

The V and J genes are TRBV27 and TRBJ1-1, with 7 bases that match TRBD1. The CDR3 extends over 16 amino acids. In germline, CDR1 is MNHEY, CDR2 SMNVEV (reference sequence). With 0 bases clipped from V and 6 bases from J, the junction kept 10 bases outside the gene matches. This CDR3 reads CASSLSALTGQPEAFF. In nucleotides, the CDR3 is TGTGCCAGCAGTTTATCGGCTCTGACAGGGCAACCTGAAGCTTTCTTT.

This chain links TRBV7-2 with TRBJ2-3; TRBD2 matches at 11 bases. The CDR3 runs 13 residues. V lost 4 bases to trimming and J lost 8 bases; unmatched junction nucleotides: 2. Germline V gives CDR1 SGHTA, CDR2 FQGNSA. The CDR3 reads CASSYGTSGTQYF. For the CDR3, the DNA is TGTGCCAGCAGCTACGGGACTAGCGGTACGCAGTATTTT.

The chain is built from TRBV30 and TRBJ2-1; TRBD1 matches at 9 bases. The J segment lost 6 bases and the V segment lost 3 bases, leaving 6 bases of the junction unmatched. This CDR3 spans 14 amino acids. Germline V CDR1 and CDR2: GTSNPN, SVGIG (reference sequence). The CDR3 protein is CAWSLQGAVNEQFF. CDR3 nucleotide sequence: TGTGCCTGGAGCCTACAGGGGGCGGTCAATGAGCAGTTCTTC.

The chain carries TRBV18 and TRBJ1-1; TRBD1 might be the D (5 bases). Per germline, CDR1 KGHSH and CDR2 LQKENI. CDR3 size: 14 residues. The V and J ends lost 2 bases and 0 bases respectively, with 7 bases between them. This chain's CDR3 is CASSPGGMNTEAFF. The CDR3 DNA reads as TGTGCCAGCTCACCAGGGGGGATGAACACTGAAGCTTTCTTT. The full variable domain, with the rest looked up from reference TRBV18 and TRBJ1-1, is NAGVMQNPRHLVRRRGQEARLRCSPMKGHSHVYWYRQLPEEGLKFMVYLQKENIIDESGMPKERFSAEFPKEGPSILRIQQVVRGDSAAYFCASSPGGMNTEAFFGQGTRLTVV.